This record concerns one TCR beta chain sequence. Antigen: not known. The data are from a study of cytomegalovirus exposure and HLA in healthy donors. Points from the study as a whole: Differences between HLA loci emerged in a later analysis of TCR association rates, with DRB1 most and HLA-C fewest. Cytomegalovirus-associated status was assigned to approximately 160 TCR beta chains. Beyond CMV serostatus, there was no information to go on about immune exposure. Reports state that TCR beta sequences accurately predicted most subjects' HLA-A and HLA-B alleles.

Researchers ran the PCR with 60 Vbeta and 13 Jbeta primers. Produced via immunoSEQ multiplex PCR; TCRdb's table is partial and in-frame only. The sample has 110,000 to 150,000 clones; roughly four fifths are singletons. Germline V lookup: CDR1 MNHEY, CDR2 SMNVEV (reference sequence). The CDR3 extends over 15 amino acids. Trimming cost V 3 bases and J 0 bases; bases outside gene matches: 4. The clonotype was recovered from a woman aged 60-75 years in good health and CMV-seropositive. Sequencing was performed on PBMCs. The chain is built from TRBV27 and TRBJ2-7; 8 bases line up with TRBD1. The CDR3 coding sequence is TGTGCCAGCAGTTTGGACAGGGAGAGCTCCTACGAGCAGTACTTC. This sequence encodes CASSLDRESSYEQYF.